A selection of T cell receptor beta chains follows, all from one sample in a study of cytomegalovirus exposure and HLA in healthy donors. Only in-frame clones appear in the TCRdb table, and some are missing; sequencing was by immunoSEQ multiplex PCR. The data contain fewer than 200,000 clones, approximately 86% of them singletons. The sample consisted of PBMCs. These receptors all stem from a male donor in good health and CMV-seronegative. The CDR3 runs from the conserved cysteine through the conserved F or W. Each record gives: CDR3 DNA, CDR3 protein, D gene, V gene, J gene, clone size. The D gene is left open where the match is weak. Rows give clone size only sometimes, using once, few, many, or a class for an expanded clone.

cdr3_nt: TGTGCCAGCACAGTAGCTTTCTTT
cdr3_aa: CASTVAFF
d_call: -
v_call: TRBV6-8
j_call: TRBJ1-1
clone_size: -

cdr3_nt: TGTGCCAGCAGTGAATGGGACAGTCCCCACGAGACCCAGTACTTC
cdr3_aa: CASSEWDSPHETQYF
d_call: TRBD1
v_call: TRBV2
j_call: TRBJ2-5
clone_size: -

cdr3_nt: TGTGCCAGCAGCCCTGGGGCCGCCTACGAGCAGTACTTC
cdr3_aa: CASSPGAAYEQYF
d_call: -
v_call: TRBV27
j_call: TRBJ2-7
clone_size: -

cdr3_nt: TGTGCCAGCAGCTCTGGACAGGGCTCCTATAATTCACCCCTCCACTTT
cdr3_aa: CASSSGQGSYNSPLHF
d_call: TRBD1
v_call: TRBV7-9
j_call: TRBJ1-6
clone_size: -

cdr3_nt: TGTGCCAGCAGTGTACAGGGGAGGGAAGCTTTCTTT
cdr3_aa: CASSVQGREAFF
d_call: TRBD1
v_call: TRBV28
j_call: TRBJ1-1
clone_size: -

cdr3_nt: TGTGCCAGCAGTGGGACAGGGGGCTGGGATACTGAAGCTTTCTTT
cdr3_aa: CASSGTGGWDTEAFF
d_call: TRBD1
v_call: TRBV6-1
j_call: TRBJ1-1
clone_size: -

cdr3_nt: TGTGCCAGCAGTTCCGTGTCGTACTATGGCTACACCTTC
cdr3_aa: CASSSVSYYGYTF
d_call: -
v_call: TRBV27
j_call: TRBJ1-2
clone_size: once

cdr3_nt: TGTGCCAGCAGCTTGTCCGGGGGGCGGGAGACCCAGTACTTC
cdr3_aa: CASSLSGGRETQYF
d_call: -
v_call: TRBV5-4
j_call: TRBJ2-5
clone_size: -

cdr3_nt: TGCGCCAGCAGCGGGACAGGGGGAAATTCACCCCTCCACTTT
cdr3_aa: CASSGTGGNSPLHF
d_call: TRBD1
v_call: TRBV10-2
j_call: TRBJ1-6
clone_size: -

cdr3_nt: TGTGCCAGCCCAGGTTTGGCCACTGAAGCTTTCTTT
cdr3_aa: CASPGLATEAFF
d_call: -
v_call: TRBV7-9
j_call: TRBJ1-1
clone_size: -

cdr3_nt: TGTGCCACACAGGGGGGCTCTGGAAACACCATATATTTT
cdr3_aa: CATQGGSGNTIYF
d_call: TRBD1
v_call: TRBV10-3
j_call: TRBJ1-3
clone_size: -

cdr3_nt: TGTGCCAGCAGCTTCCGAACTAGCACAGATACGCAGTATTTT
cdr3_aa: CASSFRTSTDTQYF
d_call: -
v_call: TRBV11-3
j_call: TRBJ2-3
clone_size: -

cdr3_nt: TGTGCCAGCAGCGTAGGTCTGGAGGGCTACGAGCAGTACTTC
cdr3_aa: CASSVGLEGYEQYF
d_call: -
v_call: TRBV9
j_call: TRBJ2-7
clone_size: -